The 4 T cell receptor beta chains listed next were all sequenced from one sample in a study of identical twins. One entry per CDR3 protein, called by TCRdb with MiXCR from the 5' RACE reads. Here the sample spans under 250,000 distinct CDR3 sequences, roughly 9.4% being singletons. Input material: memory (CD45RO+) T cells sorted from blood. The receptors shown here come from a woman in her late teens or twenties in good health.

This clonotype was counted many times. The chain links TRBV12-3 or TRBV12-4 to TRBJ1-1; no clear D gene. The CDR3 consists of 12 residues. V was cut by 1 base and J by 6 bases, with 6 bases left in between. The DNA of the CDR3 is TGTGCCAGCAGTTTAGGGCAGGCTGAAGCTTTCTTT. This translates into CASSLGQAEAFF.

The table lists this clonotype with many counts. V usage is TRBV7-9 and J usage is TRBJ2-1; TRBD2 matches at 7 bases. The CDR3 runs to 15 residues. Trimming removed 6 bases from V and 0 bases from J; junction bases left unmatched: 5. CDR1 and CDR2 (germline): SEHNR, FQNEAQ (reference sequence). The CDR3 protein is CASRTGTTSYNEQFF. CDR3 in DNA: TGTGCCAGCAGAACCGGGACTACCTCCTACAATGAGCAGTTCTTC.

This chain joins TRBV20-1 and TRBJ2-3; 8 bases agree with TRBD2. The CDR3 length is 15 residues. Germline values: CDR1 DFQATT, CDR2 SNEGSKA (reference sequence). The junction had 12 bases not matched to a gene; V was cut back by 4 bases and J by 6 bases. The CDR3 sequence: CSATDPRGGGDTQYF. CDR3 nucleotide sequence: TGCAGTGCTACCGACCCTCGGGGGGGCGGCGATACGCAGTATTTT.

This clonotype occurred many times. The V and J genes are TRBV7-6 and TRBJ1-4; D is undetermined. V dropped 1 base and J dropped 8 bases, with 8 bases sitting between them. Per germline, CDR1 SGHVS and CDR2 FNYEAQ. The length of the CDR3 is 13 residues. CDR3 nucleotide sequence: TGTGCCAGCAGCTTAGAGTTTGGGGAAAAACTGTTTTTT. This sequence encodes CASSLEFGEKLFF.